This TCR beta chain appears in the sequencing data of a study of T cells after yellow fever vaccination. This CDR3 spans 16 amino acids. The germline CDR1 and CDR2 sequences are LGHNA and YSLEER. The V gene lost 0 bases and the J gene lost 0 bases, with 9 bases spanning the gap. Many counts were recorded for this clonotype. TCRdb ran MiXCR on the 5' RACE reads and lists one entry per CDR3 protein. The sample lists a few hundred thousand distinct CDR3 sequences; approximately 3.8% were seen once. This receptor was taken from a man between 18 and 35 years old who received the YFV17D yellow fever vaccine. The material was PBMCs, obtained 15 days after the yellow fever booster vaccination. The chain links TRBV4-3 to TRBJ2-1; D not certain. The CDR3 sequence: CASSQDWVSSYNEQFF. In DNA form, the CDR3 reads TGCGCCAGCAGCCAAGATTGGGTGAGCTCCTACAATGAGCAGTTCTTC.